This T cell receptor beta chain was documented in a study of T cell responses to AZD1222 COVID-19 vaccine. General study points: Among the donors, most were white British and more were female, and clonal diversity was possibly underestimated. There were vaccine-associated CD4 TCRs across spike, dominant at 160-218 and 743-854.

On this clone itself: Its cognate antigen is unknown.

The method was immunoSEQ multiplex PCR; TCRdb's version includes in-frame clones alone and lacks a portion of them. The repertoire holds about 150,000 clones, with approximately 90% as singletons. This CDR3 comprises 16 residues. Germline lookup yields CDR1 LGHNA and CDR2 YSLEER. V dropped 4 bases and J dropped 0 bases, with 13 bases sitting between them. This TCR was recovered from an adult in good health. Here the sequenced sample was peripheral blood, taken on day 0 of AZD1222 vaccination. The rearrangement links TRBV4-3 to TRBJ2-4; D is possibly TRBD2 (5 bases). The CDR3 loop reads CASSPGNLLAKNIQYF. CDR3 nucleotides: TGCGCCAGCAGCCCCGGGAATTTGCTAGCCAAAAACATTCAGTACTTC.